This entry features one TCR beta chain sequence. This entry belongs to a study of blood T cell repertoires in COVID-19. Study details: The cDNA or gDNA used as material had been derived from T cells, B-cell-depleted T cells, or PBMCs.

Germline V gene lookup returns CDR1 MGHRA and CDR2 YSYEKL. V was clipped by 0 bases and J by 5 bases, with 16 bases between them. The CDR3 is 16 amino acids. Using immunoSEQ multiplex PCR, the repertoire was profiled, and TCRdb retains in-frame clones only, with some absent. Here the sample spans around 150,000 clones, 65% to 85% being singletons. Sequencing input: peripheral blood. The genes are TRBV4-1 and TRBJ1-2; a weak D match, TRBD1 (5 bases). This sequence originates from a man aged 30 to 45 with COVID-19, enrolled during active disease. CDR3 bases: TGCGCCAGCAGCCAAGAATGGGCCAGGGCTCTATATGGCTACACCTTC. It is translated as CASSQEWARALYGYTF.